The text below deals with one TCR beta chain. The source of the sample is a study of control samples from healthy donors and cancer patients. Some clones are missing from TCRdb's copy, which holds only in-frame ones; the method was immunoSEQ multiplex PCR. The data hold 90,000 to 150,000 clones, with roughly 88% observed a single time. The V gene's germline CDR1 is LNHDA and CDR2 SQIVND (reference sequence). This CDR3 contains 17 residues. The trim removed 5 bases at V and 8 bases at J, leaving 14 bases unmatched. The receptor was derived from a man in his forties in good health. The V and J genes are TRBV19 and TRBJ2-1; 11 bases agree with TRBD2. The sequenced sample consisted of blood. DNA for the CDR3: TGTGCCAGTAGTTCTTTAGCGGGGGGGCGCCGAATGTATGAGCAGTTCTTC. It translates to CASSSLAGGRRMYEQFF. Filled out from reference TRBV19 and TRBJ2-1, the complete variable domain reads DGGITQSPKYLFRKEGQNVTLSCEQNLNHDAMYWYRQDPGQGLRLIYYSQIVNDFQKGDIAEGYSVSREKKESFPLTVTSAQKNPTAFYLCASSSLAGGRRMYEQFFGPGTRLTVL.